The next 10 T cell receptor beta chains were all read from a single sample in a study of Ad26.COV2.S vaccination and SARS-CoV-2 variants. Indicated treatment: approximately 18 received Ad26.COV2.S at low or high dose, single or two shots; several received placebo; per-sample allocation not given. The investigators took samples on day 63 after the first vaccine or placebo injection. The protocol was immunoSEQ multiplex PCR, while the TCRdb copy is restricted to in-frame clones and leaves out a portion. The data hold around 270,000 clones, with approximately 90% observed a single time. Material: peripheral blood, obtained in a trial of Ad26.COV2.S vaccine versus placebo. Every receptor here comes from a person aged 18 to 59 who received the Ad26.COV2.S COVID-19 vaccine or a placebo.

V gene TRBV10-3 combines with J gene TRBJ1-1; D not certain. The length of the CDR3 is 13 residues. V lost 5 bases to trimming and J lost 5 bases, with 12 bases between them. In germline, CDR1 is ENHRY, CDR2 SYGVKD. CDR3 loop: CAISTFEGTEAFF. CDR3 nucleotides: TGTGCCATCAGTACCTTTGAGGGAACTGAAGCTTTCTTT.

The chain uses TRBV2 and TRBJ2-6, with TRBD2 as a possible D gene (7 bases). The CDR3 is 17 amino acids. V was shortened by 7 bases and J by 0 bases, with 16 bases between the two germline ends. Germline-derived CDR1 and CDR2 are SNHLY and FYNNEI. CDR3: CASNGGGLNSGANVLTF. The CDR3 DNA is TGTGCCAGCAATGGCGGGGGCTTAAACTCTGGGGCCAACGTCCTGACTTTC.

The V call is TRBV27, the J call TRBJ2-7; 7 bases line up with TRBD2. From germline, CDR1 is MNHEY and CDR2 SMNVEV (reference sequence). The CDR3 length is 13 residues. V lost 6 bases, J lost 3 bases, and 5 bases stayed unmatched. The CDR3, as DNA: TGTGCCAGCAGGGGGGGGGTTGTCTACGAGCAGTACTTC. This encodes CASRGGVVYEQYF.

This rearrangement joins TRBV7-2 to TRBJ2-3; TRBD1 is a possible D gene (5 bases). V was cut by 2 bases and J by 2 bases, with 8 bases left in between. CDR3 length: 14 amino acids. CDR1 is SGHTA and CDR2 is FQGNSA in the germline V gene. The CDR3: CASSLMGHTDTQYF. The CDR3 bases are TGTGCCAGCAGCTTAATGGGGCACACAGATACGCAGTATTTT.

This clone is a singleton in its sample. The V call is TRBV6-5, the J call TRBJ1-2, with D tentatively TRBD1 (5 bases). The germline V and J ends were trimmed by 7 bases and 8 bases, with 14 bases remaining between them. Germline CDR1 and CDR2: MNHEY and SVGAGI. The CDR3 is 12 amino acids. CDR3 bases: TGTGCCAGCAAGGGGCAGGGTGGCGGCTACACCTTC. Translating gives CASKGQGGGYTF.

The rearrangement joins TRBV7-2 to TRBJ2-3; 7 bases agree with TRBD2. V gave up 5 bases and J gave up 4 bases; unmatched junction bases: 9. Germline lookup yields CDR1 SGHTA and CDR2 FQGNSA. The CDR3 is 15 residues long. The CDR3 nucleotides read TGTGCCAGCAGCCTCGGACTAGTCTTAGCAGATACGCAGTATTTT. Protein product: CASSLGLVLADTQYF.

The chain uses TRBV18 and TRBJ2-3; either TRBD1 or TRBD2 may fit D (5 bases each). Germline V lookup: CDR1 KGHSH, CDR2 LQKENI. This CDR3 spans 16 amino acids. Trimming left V 3 bases short and J 2 bases short, with 15 bases between. In nucleotides, the CDR3 is TGTGCCAGCTCACCCCGGGACCGGCTTCTCACAGATACGCAGTATTTT. This encodes CASSPRDRLLTDTQYF.

Only one count was recorded for this clone. The chain is built from TRBV5-1 and TRBJ2-3; maybe TRBD1 (6 bases). Germline values: CDR1 SGHRS, CDR2 YFSETQ. Trimming removed 0 bases at V and 4 bases at J, with 12 bases between. The CDR3 covers 15 residues. The CDR3 sequence is CASSLEAGEADTQYF. The CDR3 DNA sequence: TGCGCCAGCAGCTTGGAGGCAGGGGAAGCAGATACGCAGTATTTT.

The chain is built from TRBV5-1 and TRBJ2-3, with no clear D. Trimming took 4 bases from V and 4 from J, leaving 16 bases between them. Germline assignment: CDR1 SGHRS and CDR2 YFSETQ. This CDR3 is 15 amino acids long. CDR3 coding DNA: TGCGCCAGCAGCCCTGGGGTCCTAAGGGCAGATACGCAGTATTTT. This translates into CASSPGVLRADTQYF.

The chain links TRBV7-9 to TRBJ1-1; D is possibly TRBD1 (6 bases). Germline V gives CDR1 SEHNR, CDR2 FQNEAQ (reference sequence). Trimming took off 2 bases at V and 4 bases at J, with 14 bases between the two ends. CDR3 size: 15 residues. This CDR3 is CASSLRFTGPTEAFF. DNA for the CDR3: TGTGCCAGCAGCTTACGTTTCACAGGGCCCACTGAAGCTTTCTTT.